Here is one TCR beta chain with its context. Its antigen remains unknown. This CDR3 comprises 16 residues. The germline CDR1 and CDR2 sequences are LGHDT and YNNKEL (reference sequence). J lost 4 bases, V lost 4 bases, and 9 bases had no gene match. The sample originates from a study of T cell repertoires in cytomegalovirus infection. Study-wide context: Indications of both CMV infection and matching HLA type were provided by public TCR beta signatures.

A single record per CDR3 protein comes from TCRdb applying MiXCR to the reads. The sample has fewer than 550,000 distinct CDR3 sequences, 10% to 12% seen once. Whole-study results and caveats: What dominated the ex vivo response were HLA-C-restricted CMV-specific TCR beta clonotypes.

The sequencing sample was made of PBMCs. This receptor was obtained from a human donor in good health (CMV status not recorded). Some clones in this sample may be carry-over from other donors' samples. V is TRBV3-1 and J is TRBJ2-4; 8 bases line up with TRBD2. CDR3 in DNA: TGTGCCAGCAGCCCGGGAGTCCAGCGGGAGAAAAACATTCAGTACTTC. Translating it yields CASSPGVQREKNIQYF.